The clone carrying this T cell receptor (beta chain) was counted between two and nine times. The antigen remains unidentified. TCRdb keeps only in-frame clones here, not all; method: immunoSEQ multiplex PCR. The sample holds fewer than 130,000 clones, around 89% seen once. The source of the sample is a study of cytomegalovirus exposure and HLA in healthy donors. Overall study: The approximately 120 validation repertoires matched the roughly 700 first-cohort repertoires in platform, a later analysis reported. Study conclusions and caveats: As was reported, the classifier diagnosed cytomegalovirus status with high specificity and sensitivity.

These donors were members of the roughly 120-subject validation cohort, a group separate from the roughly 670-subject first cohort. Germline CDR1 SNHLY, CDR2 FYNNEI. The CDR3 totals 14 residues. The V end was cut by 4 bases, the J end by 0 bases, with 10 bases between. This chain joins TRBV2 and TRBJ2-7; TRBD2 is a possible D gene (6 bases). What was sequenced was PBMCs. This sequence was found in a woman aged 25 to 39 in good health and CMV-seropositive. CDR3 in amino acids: CASSASGLSYEQYF. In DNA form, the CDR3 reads TGTGCCAGCAGTGCCTCGGGACTCTCCTACGAGCAGTACTTC.